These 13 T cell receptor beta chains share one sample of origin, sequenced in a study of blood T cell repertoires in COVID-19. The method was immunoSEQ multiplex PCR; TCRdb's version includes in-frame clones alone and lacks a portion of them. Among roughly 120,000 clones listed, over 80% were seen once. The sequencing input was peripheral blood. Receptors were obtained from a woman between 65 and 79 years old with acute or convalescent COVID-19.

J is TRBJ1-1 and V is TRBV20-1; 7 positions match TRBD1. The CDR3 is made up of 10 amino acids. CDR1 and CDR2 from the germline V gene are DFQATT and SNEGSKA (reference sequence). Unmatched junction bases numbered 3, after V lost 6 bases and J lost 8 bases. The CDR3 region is CSAGTEEAFF. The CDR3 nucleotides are TGCAGTGCAGGGACAGAAGAAGCTTTCTTT.

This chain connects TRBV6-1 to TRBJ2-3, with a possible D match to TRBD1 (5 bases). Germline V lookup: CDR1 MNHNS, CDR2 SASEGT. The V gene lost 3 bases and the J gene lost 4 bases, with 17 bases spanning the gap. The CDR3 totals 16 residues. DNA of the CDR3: TGTGCCAGCAGTGACCCGAGGCAGGGTAGGGCAGATACGCAGTATTTT. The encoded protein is CASSDPRQGRADTQYF.

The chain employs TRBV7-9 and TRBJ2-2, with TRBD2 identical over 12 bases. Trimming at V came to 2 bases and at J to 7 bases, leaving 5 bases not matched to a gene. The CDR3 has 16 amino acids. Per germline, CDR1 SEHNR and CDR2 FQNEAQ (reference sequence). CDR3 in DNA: TGTGCCAGCAGCTTACTAGCGGGGGGGCCGCACGGGGAGCTGTTTTTT. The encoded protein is CASSLLAGGPHGELFF. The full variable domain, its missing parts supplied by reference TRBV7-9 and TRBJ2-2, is DTGVSQNPRHKITKRGQNVTFRCDPISEHNRLYWYRQTLGQGPEFLTYFQNEAQLEKSRLLSDRFSAERPKGSFSTLEIQRTEQGDSAMYLCASSLLAGGPHGELFFGEGSRLTVL.

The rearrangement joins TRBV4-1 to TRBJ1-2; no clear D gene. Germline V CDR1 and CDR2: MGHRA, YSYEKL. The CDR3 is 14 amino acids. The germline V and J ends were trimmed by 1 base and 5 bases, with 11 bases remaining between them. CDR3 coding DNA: TGCGCCAGCAGCCAAGTGTACAGAACATATGGCTACACCTTC. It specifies CASSQVYRTYGYTF.

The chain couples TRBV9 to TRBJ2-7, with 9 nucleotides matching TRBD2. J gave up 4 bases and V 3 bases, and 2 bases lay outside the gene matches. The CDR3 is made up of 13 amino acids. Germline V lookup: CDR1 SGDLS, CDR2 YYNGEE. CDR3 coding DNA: TGTGCCAGCAGCGGTAGCGGGGGTTACGAGCAGTACTTC. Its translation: CASSGSGGYEQYF. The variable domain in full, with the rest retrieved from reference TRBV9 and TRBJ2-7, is DSGVTQTPKHLITATGQRVTLRCSPRSGDLSVYWYQQSLDQGLQFLIQYYNGEERAKGNILERFSAQQFPDLHSELNLSSLELGDSALYFCASSGSGGYEQYFGPGTRLTVT.

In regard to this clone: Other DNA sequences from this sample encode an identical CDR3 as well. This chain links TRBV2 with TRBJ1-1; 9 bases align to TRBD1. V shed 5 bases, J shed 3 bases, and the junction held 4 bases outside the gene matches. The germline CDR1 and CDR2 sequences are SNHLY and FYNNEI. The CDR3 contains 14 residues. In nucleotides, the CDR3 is TGTGCCAGCAGTAGACAGGGGGGGGACACTGAAGCTTTCTTT. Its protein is CASSRQGGDTEAFF.

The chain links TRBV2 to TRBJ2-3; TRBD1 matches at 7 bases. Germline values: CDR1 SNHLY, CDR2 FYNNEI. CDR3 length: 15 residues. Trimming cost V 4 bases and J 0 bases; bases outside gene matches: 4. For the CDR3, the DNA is TGTGCCAGCAGTGTGGACAGGACGAGCACAGATACGCAGTATTTT. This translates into CASSVDRTSTDTQYF. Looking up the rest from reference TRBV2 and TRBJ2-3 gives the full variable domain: EPEVTQTPSHQVTQMGQEVILRCVPISNHLYFYWYRQILGQKVEFLVSFYNNEISEKSEIFDDQFSVERPDGSNFTLKIRSTKLEDSAMYFCASSVDRTSTDTQYFGPGTRLTVL.

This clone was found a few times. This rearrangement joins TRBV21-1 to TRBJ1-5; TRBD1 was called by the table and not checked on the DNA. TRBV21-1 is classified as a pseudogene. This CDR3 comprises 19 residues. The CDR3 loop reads CASISEPGQGQISNQPQHF. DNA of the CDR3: TGTGCCAGCATTTCAGAGCCGGGACAGGGCCAAATTAGCAATCAGCCCCAGCATTTT.

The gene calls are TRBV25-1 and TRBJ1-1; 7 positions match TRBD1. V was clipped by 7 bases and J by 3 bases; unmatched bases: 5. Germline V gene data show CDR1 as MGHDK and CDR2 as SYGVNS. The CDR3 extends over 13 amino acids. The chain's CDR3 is CASNHRGDTEAFF. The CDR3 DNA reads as TGTGCCAGCAACCACAGGGGTGACACTGAAGCTTTCTTT.

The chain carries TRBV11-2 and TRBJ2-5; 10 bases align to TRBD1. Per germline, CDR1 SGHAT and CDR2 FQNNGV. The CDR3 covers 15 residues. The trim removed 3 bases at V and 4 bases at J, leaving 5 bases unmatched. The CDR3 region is CASSFGGDRGETQYF. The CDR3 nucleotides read TGTGCCAGCAGCTTTGGGGGGGACAGGGGAGAGACCCAGTACTTC.

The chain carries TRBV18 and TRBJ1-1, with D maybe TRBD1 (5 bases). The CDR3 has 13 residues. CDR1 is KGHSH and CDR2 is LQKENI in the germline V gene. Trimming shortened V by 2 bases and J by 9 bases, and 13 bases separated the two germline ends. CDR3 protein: CASSPEGVGQAFF. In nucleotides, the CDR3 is TGTGCCAGCTCACCAGAAGGGGTCGGGCAAGCTTTCTTT.

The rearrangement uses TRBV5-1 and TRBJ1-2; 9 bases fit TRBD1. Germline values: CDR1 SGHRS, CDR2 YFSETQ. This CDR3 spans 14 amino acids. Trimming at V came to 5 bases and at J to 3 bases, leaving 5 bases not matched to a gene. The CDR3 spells CASRMGQGDYGYTF. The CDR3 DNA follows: TGCGCCAGCAGAATGGGACAGGGCGACTATGGCTACACCTTC.

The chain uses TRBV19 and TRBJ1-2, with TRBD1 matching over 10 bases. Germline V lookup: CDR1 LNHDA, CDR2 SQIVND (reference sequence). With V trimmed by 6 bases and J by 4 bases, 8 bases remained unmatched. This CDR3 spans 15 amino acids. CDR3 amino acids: CASSKWDRGSYGYTF. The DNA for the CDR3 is TGTGCCAGTAGCAAATGGGACAGGGGTTCCTATGGCTACACCTTC.